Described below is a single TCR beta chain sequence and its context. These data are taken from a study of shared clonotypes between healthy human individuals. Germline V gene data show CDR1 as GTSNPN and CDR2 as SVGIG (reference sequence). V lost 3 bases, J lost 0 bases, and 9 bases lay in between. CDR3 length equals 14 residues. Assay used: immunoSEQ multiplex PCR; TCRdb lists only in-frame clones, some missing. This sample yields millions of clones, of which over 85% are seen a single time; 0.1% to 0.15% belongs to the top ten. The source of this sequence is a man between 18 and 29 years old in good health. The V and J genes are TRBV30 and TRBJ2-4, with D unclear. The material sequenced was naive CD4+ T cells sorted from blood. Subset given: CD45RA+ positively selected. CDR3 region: CAWRARLAKNIQYF. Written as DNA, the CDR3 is TGTGCCTGGAGGGCCAGGTTAGCCAAAAACATTCAGTACTTC.